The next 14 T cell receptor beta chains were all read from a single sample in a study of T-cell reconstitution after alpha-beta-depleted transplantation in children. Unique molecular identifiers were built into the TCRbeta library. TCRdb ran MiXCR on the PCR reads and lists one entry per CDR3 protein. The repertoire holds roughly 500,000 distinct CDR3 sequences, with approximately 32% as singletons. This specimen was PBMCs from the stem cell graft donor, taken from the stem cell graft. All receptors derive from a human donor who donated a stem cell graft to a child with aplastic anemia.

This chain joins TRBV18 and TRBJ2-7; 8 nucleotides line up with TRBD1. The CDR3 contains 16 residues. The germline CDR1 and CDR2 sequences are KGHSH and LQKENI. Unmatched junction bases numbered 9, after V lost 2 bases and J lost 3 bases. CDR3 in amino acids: CASSPDEAGGYYEQYV. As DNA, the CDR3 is TGTGCCAGCTCACCAGATGAGGCAGGGGGCTACTACGAGCAGTACGTC.

The CDR3 region is CASSPSGTGEQYV. CDR3 sequence (DNA): TGTGCCAGCAGCCCTAGCGGGACAGGAGAGCAGTACGTC. The chain links TRBV3-1 to TRBJ2-7, with a weak D call TRBD2 (9 bases). The CDR3 is 13 amino acids. Deletions cut 4 bases from V and 7 bases from J, with 14 bases between. The germline V gene encodes CDR1 LGHDT and CDR2 YNNKEL (reference sequence).

The CDR3 nucleotides read TGTGCCAGCACCTTGGTCCTAAACTATGGCTACACCTTC. Amino acids: CASTLVLNYGYTF. The V gene is TRBV12-3 or TRBV12-4, the J gene TRBJ1-2, with unresolved D. V was pared by 7 bases and J by 2 bases, with 11 bases between. This CDR3 region has 13 residues.

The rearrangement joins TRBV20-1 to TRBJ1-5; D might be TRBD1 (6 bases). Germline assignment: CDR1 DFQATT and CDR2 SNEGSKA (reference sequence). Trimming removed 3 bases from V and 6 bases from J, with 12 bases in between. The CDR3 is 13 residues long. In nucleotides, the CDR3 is TGCAGTGCTAGTAGACAGGTCGGTCAGCCCCAGCATTTT. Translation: CSASRQVGQPQHF.

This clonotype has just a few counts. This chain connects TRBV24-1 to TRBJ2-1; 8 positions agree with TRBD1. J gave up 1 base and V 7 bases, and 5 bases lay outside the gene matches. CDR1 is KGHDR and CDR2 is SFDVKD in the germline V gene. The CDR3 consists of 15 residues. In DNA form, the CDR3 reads TGTGCCACCAGGTCGACAGGGGAGTCCTACAATGAGCAGTTCTTC. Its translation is CATRSTGESYNEQFF.

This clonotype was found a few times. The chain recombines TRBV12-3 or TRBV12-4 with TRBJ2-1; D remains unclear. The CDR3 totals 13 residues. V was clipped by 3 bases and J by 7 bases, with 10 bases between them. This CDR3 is CASSFSLINEQFF. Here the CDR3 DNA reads TGTGCCAGCAGTTTTAGCCTTATTAATGAGCAGTTCTTC.

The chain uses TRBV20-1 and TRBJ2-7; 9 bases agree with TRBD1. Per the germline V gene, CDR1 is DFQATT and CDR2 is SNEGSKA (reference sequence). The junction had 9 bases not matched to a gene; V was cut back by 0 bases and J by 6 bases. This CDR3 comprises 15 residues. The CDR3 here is CSARDLGQGDVEQYF. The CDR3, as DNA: TGCAGTGCTAGAGATCTGGGACAGGGTGACGTCGAGCAGTACTTC.

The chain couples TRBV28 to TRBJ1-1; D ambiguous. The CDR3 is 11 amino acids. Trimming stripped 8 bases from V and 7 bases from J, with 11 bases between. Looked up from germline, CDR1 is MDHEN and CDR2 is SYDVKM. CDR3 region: CASQSPIEAFF. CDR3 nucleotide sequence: TGTGCCAGCCAATCCCCCATTGAAGCTTTCTTT.

The chain's CDR3 is CASSPSGRASDTQYF. In DNA, the CDR3 is TGTGCCAGCAGTCCTAGCGGGAGGGCCTCGGATACGCAGTATTTT. The chain couples TRBV6-1 to TRBJ2-3, with TRBD2 identical over 12 bases. The V and J ends lost 5 bases and 6 bases, in that order; junction bases with no gene match: 6. CDR3 length: 15 residues. In germline, CDR1 is MNHNS, CDR2 SASEGT.

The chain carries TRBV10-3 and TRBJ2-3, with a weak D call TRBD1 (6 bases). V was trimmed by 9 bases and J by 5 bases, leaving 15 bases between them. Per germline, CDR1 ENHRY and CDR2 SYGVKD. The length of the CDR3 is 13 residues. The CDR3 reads CAILSTGIDTQYF. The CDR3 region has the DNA TGTGCCATTCTATCAACAGGGATAGATACGCAGTATTTT.

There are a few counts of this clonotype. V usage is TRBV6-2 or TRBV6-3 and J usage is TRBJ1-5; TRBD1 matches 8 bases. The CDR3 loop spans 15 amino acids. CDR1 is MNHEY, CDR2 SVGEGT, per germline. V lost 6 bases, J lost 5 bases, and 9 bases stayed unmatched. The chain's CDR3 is CASRRGTGWDQPQHF. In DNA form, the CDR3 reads TGTGCCAGCAGACGCGGGACAGGCTGGGATCAGCCCCAGCATTTT.

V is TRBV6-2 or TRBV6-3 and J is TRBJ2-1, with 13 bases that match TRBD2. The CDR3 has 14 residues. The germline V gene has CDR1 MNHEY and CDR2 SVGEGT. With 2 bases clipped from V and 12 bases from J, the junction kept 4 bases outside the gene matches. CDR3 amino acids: CASSYGLAGAGQFF. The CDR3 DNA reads TGTGCCAGCAGTTACGGACTAGCGGGAGCCGGGCAGTTCTTC.

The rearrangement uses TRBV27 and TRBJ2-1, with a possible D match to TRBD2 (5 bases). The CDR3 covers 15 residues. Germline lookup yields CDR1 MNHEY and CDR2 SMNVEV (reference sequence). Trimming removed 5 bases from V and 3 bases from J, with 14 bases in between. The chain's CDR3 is CASSDRDVSYNEQFF. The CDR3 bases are TGTGCCAGCAGTGACCGGGATGTAAGCTACAATGAGCAGTTCTTC.

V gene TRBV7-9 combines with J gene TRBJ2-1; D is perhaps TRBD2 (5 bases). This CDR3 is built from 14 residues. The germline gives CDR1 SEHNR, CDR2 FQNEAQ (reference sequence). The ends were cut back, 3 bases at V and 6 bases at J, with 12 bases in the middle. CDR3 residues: CASSFSIAFNEQFF. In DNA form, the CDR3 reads TGTGCCAGCAGCTTTAGTATAGCGTTCAATGAGCAGTTCTTC.